Below, 23 T cell receptor beta chains from the same sample are listed, as sequenced in a study of OX40 agonist ivuxolimab in advanced cancers. The receptor library was made with the immunoSEQ multiplex PCR assay. Held by TCRdb, this immuneACCESS table contains in-frame sequences only and omits some clones. Under half of the omission traces to an unresolved V gene where checked; the cause of the rest is unknown. Counted in this sample were over 95,000 clones; 91% of them appeared once. The biggest ten clones account for roughly 0.33% of the sample. Sequences were derived from CD4+ or CD8+ T cells sorted from blood, sampled in a trial of the OX40 agonist ivuxolimab. The source is an adult with an advanced solid tumor such as melanoma, head and neck, liver or kidney cancer.

The chain has TRBV18 and TRBJ2-7; 7 bases are a match to TRBD2. The CDR3 runs 15 residues. The V segment lost 4 bases and the J segment 3 bases; nucleotides outside the gene matches: 9. CDR1 is KGHSH, CDR2 LQKENI, per germline. Here the CDR3 DNA reads TGTGCCAGCTCACGCTCTCCGGGGGGAAACTACGAGCAGTACTTC. It encodes CASSRSPGGNYEQYF.

The rearrangement uses TRBV6-5 and TRBJ2-1; D is unclear. CDR3 size: 14 residues. Trimming pared 1 base from V and 8 bases from J, leaving 12 bases between. The germline V gene has CDR1 MNHEY and CDR2 SVGAGI. The CDR3 DNA sequence: TGTGCCAGCAGTTACTTTCCGACCAACGATGAGCAGTTCTTC. Protein product: CASSYFPTNDEQFF.

This clone is a singleton in its sample. The chain joins TRBV5-6 to TRBJ2-3; D not certain. Germline V gene lookup returns CDR1 SGHDT and CDR2 YYEEEE. V was clipped by 1 base and J by 1 base, with 10 bases between them. The CDR3 loop spans 15 amino acids. The CDR3 reads CASSLYFTGTDTQYF. The CDR3 DNA reads as TGTGCCAGCAGCTTGTATTTCACCGGCACAGATACGCAGTATTTT.

The V gene is TRBV5-4, the J gene TRBJ2-1, with 10 bases that match TRBD1. Per germline, CDR1 SGHNT and CDR2 YYREEE (reference sequence). V was pared by 4 bases and J by 5 bases, with 6 bases of the junction left unmatched. This CDR3 is built from 15 residues. CDR3 coding DNA: TGTGCCAGCAGCCCGGGACAGGGGCTCAACAATGAGCAGTTCTTC. It encodes CASSPGQGLNNEQFF.

This sequence joins TRBV4-1 and TRBJ2-3; possibly TRBD1 or TRBD2 for D (5 bases each). V gave up 4 bases and J gave up 2 bases, with 22 bases separating them. The V gene's germline CDR1 is MGHRA and CDR2 YSYEKL. This CDR3 has 18 amino acids. CDR3 DNA sequence: TGCGCCAGCAGCCCTAAAACCGGGGCAGCCTCTTACACAGATACGCAGTATTTT. Amino acids: CASSPKTGAASYTDTQYF.

The chain joins TRBV5-1 to TRBJ1-3; tentative D call: TRBD1 (6 bases). The CDR3 spans 16 residues. Germline V gene sequence: CDR1 SGHRS, CDR2 YFSETQ. The V gene lost 4 bases and the J gene lost 4 bases, with 18 bases spanning the gap. This CDR3 is CASSVSPQGTGNTIYF. The DNA of the CDR3 is TGCGCCAGCAGCGTTTCCCCACAGGGCACAGGAAACACCATATATTTT.

In DNA, the CDR3 is TGTGCCAGCAGTTACGTCGGGTCCACAGATACGCAGTATTTT. This gives the protein CASSYVGSTDTQYF. This chain connects TRBV6-6 to TRBJ2-3, with D unclear. V was cut by 2 bases and J by 2 bases, with 8 bases left in between. There are 14 residues in the CDR3. Germline V gene sequence: CDR1 MNHNY, CDR2 SVGAGI (reference sequence).

This clone is a singleton in its sample. The V gene is TRBV7-9, the J gene TRBJ2-1, with D tentatively TRBD2 (6 bases). CDR1 is SEHNR and CDR2 is FQNEAQ in the germline V gene (reference sequence). V shed 5 bases and J shed 2 bases, with 13 bases lying between them. This CDR3 region has 15 residues. This chain's CDR3 is CASSRSGSTYNEQFF. CDR3 nucleotides: TGTGCCAGCAGCCGTAGCGGATCTACCTACAATGAGCAGTTCTTC. The whole variable domain, remainder taken from reference TRBV7-9 and TRBJ2-1, is DTGVSQNPRHKITKRGQNVTFRCDPISEHNRLYWYRQTLGQGPEFLTYFQNEAQLEKSRLLSDRFSAERPKGSFSTLEIQRTEQGDSAMYLCASSRSGSTYNEQFFGPGTRLTVL.

The chain recombines TRBV19 with TRBJ2-2, with D tentatively TRBD1 (6 bases). In germline, CDR1 is LNHDA, CDR2 SQIVND (reference sequence). Trimming took off 6 bases at V and 0 bases at J, with 14 bases between the two ends. The CDR3 spans 16 residues. CDR3 sequence (DNA): TGTGCCAGTAGACCTCAGGACAGCTCGAACACCGGGGAGCTGTTTTTT. Translating it yields CASRPQDSSNTGELFF.

This clone was detected only once. This chain connects TRBV5-6 to TRBJ1-3, with D perhaps TRBD1 (5 bases). The CDR3 spans 15 residues. V gave up 2 bases and J gave up 0 bases, with 9 bases separating them. Per the germline V gene, CDR1 is SGHDT and CDR2 is YYEEEE. The CDR3 is CASSFGAASGNTIYF. DNA of the CDR3: TGTGCCAGCAGCTTCGGGGCCGCCTCTGGAAACACCATATATTTT.

Regarding this clone: In the same sample, other DNA sequences code for this CDR3. V is TRBV5-1 and J is TRBJ2-1; 8 positions match TRBD2. The CDR3 loop spans 15 amino acids. V trimming: 0 bases; J trimming: 5 bases; junction bases outside the gene matches: 4. The germline gives CDR1 SGHRS, CDR2 YFSETQ. This chain's CDR3 is CASSLAVAGNNEQFF. CDR3 in DNA: TGCGCCAGCAGCTTGGCGGTAGCGGGGAACAATGAGCAGTTCTTC.

V usage is TRBV21-1 and J usage is TRBJ2-2; TRBD1 reflects the table's D call only, with no check against the DNA. TRBV21-1 is marked as a pseudogene. CDR3 length: 19 residues. CDR3 nucleotides: TGTGCCAGCAGCTTCACAACCCCGCTCAGGGGGCAGATCACCGGGGAGCTGTTTTTT. This codes for CASSFTTPLRGQITGELFF.

CDR3 bases: TGTGCCAGCAGCCTGTACTCCGGGACATCTTACGAGCAGTACTTC. It codes for CASSLYSGTSYEQYF. The rearrangement joins TRBV7-3 to TRBJ2-7; tentatively, D is TRBD1 (6 bases). Between the trimmed V and J ends, which lost 5 bases and 4 bases, there was a span of 18 bases. Per the germline V gene, CDR1 is SGHTA and CDR2 is FQGTGA. The CDR3 length is 15 residues.

The CDR3 DNA reads TGTGCCACCGGACAGGGGGGCTACGAGCAGTACTTC. Encoded protein: CATGQGGYEQYF. The genes are TRBV6-5 and TRBJ2-7; TRBD1 matches at 10 bases. Germline CDR1 and CDR2: MNHEY and SVGAGI. The CDR3 covers 12 residues. The junction had 3 bases not matched to a gene; V was cut back by 10 bases and J by 3 bases.

CDR3 protein: CASSHQSSGRAREQFF. The CDR3 DNA follows: TGTGCCAGCAGCCATCAATCGAGCGGGAGGGCCCGGGAGCAGTTCTTC. This chain joins TRBV14 and TRBJ2-1; TRBD2 matches 10 bases. Losses at the gene ends were 3 bases for V and 10 bases for J; bases not matched to a gene: 12. Germline values: CDR1 SGHDN, CDR2 FVKESK. CDR3 length: 16 residues. The whole variable domain, remainder taken from reference TRBV14 and TRBJ2-1, is EAGVTQFPSHSVIEKGQTVTLRCDPISGHDNLYWYRRVMGKEIKFLLHFVKESKQDESGMPNNRFLAERTGGTYSTLKVQPAELEDSGVYFCASSHQSSGRAREQFFGPGTRLTVL.

This clone was observed a single time. This chain links TRBV7-2 with TRBJ1-2; D not certain. Between the trimmed V and J ends, which lost 6 bases and 2 bases, there was a span of 13 bases. The CDR3 has 14 amino acids. Per the germline V gene, CDR1 is SGHTA and CDR2 is FQGNSA. This CDR3 is CASRRRPGNYGYTF. CDR3 DNA sequence: TGTGCCAGCAGACGAAGACCCGGAAACTATGGCTACACCTTC. Complete variable domain (other parts from reference TRBV7-2 and TRBJ1-2): GAGVSQSPSNKVTEKGKDVELRCDPISGHTALYWYRQSLGQGLEFLIYFQGNSAPDKSGLPSDRFSAERTGGSVSTLTIQRTQQEDSAVYLCASRRRPGNYGYTFGSGTRLTVV.

The CDR3, as DNA: TGTGCCAGCAGTGATCCCAGGGACCACGAGCAGTACTTC. Protein: CASSDPRDHEQYF. This chain connects TRBV2 to TRBJ2-7; D is perhaps TRBD1 or TRBD2 (5 bases each). The CDR3 totals 13 residues. V gave up 3 bases and J gave up 5 bases, with 11 bases separating them. Germline lookup yields CDR1 SNHLY and CDR2 FYNNEI.

The chain joins TRBV7-9 to TRBJ1-6; D is perhaps TRBD1 (6 bases). CDR1 is SEHNR, CDR2 FQNEAQ, per germline (reference sequence). The length of the CDR3 is 15 residues. V lost 5 bases to trimming and J lost 5 bases, with 13 bases between them. CDR3 DNA: TGTGCCAGCAGCCTCCGGACAGTTAATAATTCACCCCTCCACTTT. Translated, it gives CASSLRTVNNSPLHF.

The J gene is TRBJ2-1, the V gene TRBV6-1, with D unclear. Germline V CDR1 and CDR2: MNHNS, SASEGT. CDR3 size: 14 residues. V shed 0 bases and J shed 3 bases, with 6 bases lying between them. The CDR3 DNA reads TGTGCCAGCAGTGAAGCTGGCAACTACAATGAGCAGTTCTTC. Translated, it gives CASSEAGNYNEQFF.

The rearrangement joins TRBV5-1 to TRBJ2-1; either TRBD1 or TRBD2 may supply D (5 bases each). Germline loops: CDR1 SGHRS, CDR2 YFSETQ. V lost 1 base, J lost 5 bases, and 13 bases lay in between. The CDR3 extends over 15 amino acids. As DNA, the CDR3 is TGCGCCAGCAGCTTGACAGGACTGGACAACAATGAGCAGTTCTTC. Encoded protein: CASSLTGLDNNEQFF.

The rearrangement joins TRBV10-3 to TRBJ2-1; TRBD2 matches 8 bases. The CDR3 runs to 14 residues. The germline V gene encodes CDR1 ENHRY and CDR2 SYGVKD. V was pared by 4 bases and J by 5 bases, with 4 bases of the junction left unmatched. CDR3 region: CAISALAGDNEQFF. CDR3 nucleotide sequence: TGTGCCATCAGTGCGCTAGCGGGTGACAATGAGCAGTTCTTC.

The chain is built from TRBV30 and TRBJ1-5; D remains ambiguous. Germline loops: CDR1 GTSNPN, CDR2 SVGIG (reference sequence). There are 15 residues in the CDR3. The V and J ends lost 2 bases and 2 bases respectively, with 13 bases between them. The CDR3 coding sequence is TGTGCCTGGAGTAGTAGGGCGGCTCGCAATCAGCCCCAGCATTTT. Its protein is CAWSSRAARNQPQHF. Drawing the rest from reference TRBV30 and TRBJ1-5, the complete variable domain is SQTIHQWPATLVQPVGSPLSLECTVEGTSNPNLYWYRQAAGRGLQLLFYSVGIGQISSEVPQNLSASRPQDRQFILSSKKLLLSDSGFYLCAWSSRAARNQPQHFGDGTRLSIL.

The J gene is TRBJ1-1, the V gene TRBV29-1, with 9 bases fitting TRBD1. The CDR3 extends over 13 amino acids. CDR1 and CDR2 (germline): SQVTM, ANQGSEA. V dropped 4 bases and J dropped 1; count of bases not matched to a gene: 1. CDR3 sequence reads: CSVGTGANTEAFF. The CDR3 nucleotides read TGCAGCGTTGGGACAGGGGCGAACACTGAAGCTTTCTTT.